This T cell receptor (beta chain) was obtained from a study of T cell clonotyping in hematopoietic cell transplantation. Study observations and caveats: Broader posttransplant TCR repertoire diversity was predicted by graft donor and pretransplant recipient Inverse Simpson Index values.

This table comes from immunoSEQ multiplex PCR, and its TCRdb copy is limited to in-frame clones, with some not included. The table records fewer than 20,000 clones, approximately 74% of them present only once. On this clone: What it recognizes is unknown.

Unmatched junction bases numbered 5, after V lost 9 bases and J lost 0 bases. Germline-derived CDR1 and CDR2 are MDHEN and SYDVKM. This CDR3 is 14 amino acids long. Sequenced sample: peripheral blood mononuclear cells. The chain uses TRBV28 and TRBJ1-3; 7 bases match TRBD1. The receptor was isolated from a woman in her fifties or sixties in good health. Some clones in this sample may be carry-over from other donors' samples. The CDR3 DNA reads as TGTGCCAGTAGTAGGGACAGCTCTGGAAACACCATATATTTT. Its translation: CASSRDSSGNTIYF.